These 24 T cell receptor beta chains were all obtained from the same sample, sequenced in a study of lymphopenia after photon versus proton radiotherapy. Sequenced by immunoSEQ multiplex PCR; TCRdb stores in-frame clones only, minus some. The profile covers about 4,900 clones, with about 87% appearing a single time and roughly a quarter taken by the ten largest. This sample comprised peripheral blood, obtained from a patient treated with photon-based radiotherapy. The receptors come from a man older than 75 with cholangiocarcinoma.

This clone appeared a single time. The junction differs from germline at one of its ends, possibly a read error. The chain joins TRBV7-9 to TRBJ2-7; D might be TRBD2 (6 bases). The CDR3 is made up of 11 amino acids. Germline values: CDR1 SEHNR, CDR2 FQNEAQ (reference sequence). This chain's CDR3 is CASSLGGDRDF. The CDR3 nucleotides are TGTGCCAGCAGCTTAGGGGGGGACCGAGACTTC. Using reference TRBV7-9 and TRBJ2-7 for the parts outside the CDR3, the full variable domain is DTGVSQNPRHKITKRGQNVTFRCDPISEHNRLYWYRQTLGQGPEFLTYFQNEAQLEKSRLLSDRFSAERPKGSFSTLEIQRTEQGDSAMYLCASSLGGDRDFGPGTRLTVT.

V is TRBV7-3 and J is TRBJ1-6; a possible D gene is TRBD1 (5 bases). With 5 bases removed from V and 7 bases from J, the gap between germline ends came to 9 bases. Germline CDR1 and CDR2: SGHTA and FQGTGA. The CDR3 loop spans 13 amino acids. Written as DNA, the CDR3 is TGTGCCAGCAGCACGGGGCTAAATTCACCCCTCCACTTT. This encodes CASSTGLNSPLHF.

This clone has only a few counts. The chain joins TRBV28 to TRBJ1-2; TRBD1 is a possible D gene (6 bases). The germline V gene encodes CDR1 MDHEN and CDR2 SYDVKM. This CDR3 is 11 amino acids long. Trimming left V 10 bases short and J 4 bases short, with 10 bases between. The CDR3 loop reads CAIRDIYGYTF. The CDR3 DNA reads as TGTGCCATCCGGGACATCTATGGCTACACCTTC.

The genes are TRBV7-3 and TRBJ1-1, with unresolved D. V was trimmed by 0 bases and J by 0 bases, leaving 8 bases between them. The CDR3 runs to 15 residues. CDR1 is SGHTA and CDR2 is FQGTGA in the germline V gene. The chain's CDR3 is CASSLTNSLNTEAFF. Written as DNA, the CDR3 is TGTGCCAGCAGCTTAACGAACAGCTTGAACACTGAAGCTTTCTTT.

This clone appeared a single time. The J gene is TRBJ1-3, the V gene TRBV6-5, with a weak D call TRBD1 (5 bases). The CDR3 contains 14 residues. V was trimmed by 6 bases and J by 4 bases, leaving 13 bases between them. Germline CDR1 and CDR2: MNHEY and SVGAGI. The CDR3 DNA sequence: TGTGCCAGCAGCCAAGGACACCTAGGAAACACCATATATTTT. It codes for CASSQGHLGNTIYF.

This clone was counted between two and nine times. V gene TRBV5-8 combines with J gene TRBJ2-5, with D possibly TRBD1 on 6 matching bases. The CDR3 spans 14 residues. Germline V lookup: CDR1 SGHTS, CDR2 YDEGEE. V shed 5 bases and J shed 5 bases, with 16 bases lying between them. CDR3 sequence: CASSHVGAGETQYF. DNA for the CDR3: TGTGCCAGCAGTCATGTGGGGGCTGGGGAGACCCAGTACTTC.

The chain has TRBV6-1 and TRBJ2-1; TRBD1 matches 7 bases. J gave up 4 bases and V 2 bases, and 5 bases lay outside the gene matches. The CDR3 has 15 amino acids. The germline V gene has CDR1 MNHNS and CDR2 SASEGT. The CDR3 nucleotides read TGTGCCAGCAGTGAAATGTTGGGACAGTACAATGAGCAGTTCTTC. This encodes CASSEMLGQYNEQFF.

As concerns this clone: The same CDR3 is also encoded by other DNA sequences in this sample. The chain joins TRBV5-1 to TRBJ1-2, with D possibly being TRBD1 (6 bases). CDR3 length: 15 amino acids. V dropped 8 bases and J dropped 1 base, with 18 bases sitting between them. In germline, CDR1 is SGHRS, CDR2 YFSETQ. The CDR3 nucleotides read TGCGCCAGTGGAAGGGGGAGCTATGATAACTATGGCTACACCTTC. This codes for CASGRGSYDNYGYTF.

J is TRBJ1-1 and V is TRBV15; 11 nucleotides align to TRBD1. Trimming took 0 bases from V and 4 from J; bases not matched to a gene: 4. This CDR3 comprises 16 residues. The V gene's germline CDR1 is LNHNV and CDR2 YYDKDF (reference sequence). The CDR3 DNA reads as TGTGCCACCAGCAGAGATTGGACAGGGGGCATCACTGAAGCTTTCTTT. Amino acid sequence: CATSRDWTGGITEAFF.

The chain uses TRBV5-1 and TRBJ1-2; D uncertain. V dropped 7 bases and J dropped 6 bases, with 16 bases sitting between them. This CDR3 has 13 residues. Looked up from germline, CDR1 is SGHRS and CDR2 is YFSETQ. CDR3: CASPGRAVNGYTF. In DNA form, the CDR3 reads TGCGCCAGCCCCGGTAGAGCAGTAAATGGCTACACCTTC. Full variable domain (remainder filled in from reference TRBV5-1 and TRBJ1-2): KAGVTQTPRYLIKTRGQQVTLSCSPISGHRSVSWYQQTPGQGLQFLFEYFSETQRNKGNFPGRFSGRQFSNSRSEMNVSTLELGDSALYLCASPGRAVNGYTFGSGTRLTVV.

The chain has TRBV15 and TRBJ2-5, with D tentatively TRBD1 (5 bases). CDR1 is LNHNV and CDR2 is YYDKDF in the germline V gene (reference sequence). V dropped 3 bases and J dropped 1 base, with 12 bases sitting between them. This CDR3 is 15 amino acids long. The CDR3, as DNA: TGTGCCACCAGCAGGGATCGACAGACCCAAGAGACCCAGTACTTC. Translated, it gives CATSRDRQTQETQYF.

The chain uses TRBV5-4 and TRBJ2-2, with D maybe TRBD2 (7 bases). The ends were cut back, 4 bases at V and 6 bases at J, with 16 bases in the middle. Germline V gene sequence: CDR1 SGHNT, CDR2 YYREEE (reference sequence). The CDR3 has 15 residues. CDR3 amino acids: CASSIGGDRAGELFF. The CDR3 bases are TGTGCCAGCAGCATAGGGGGGGATCGGGCCGGGGAGCTGTTTTTT.

About this clone itself: Since the CDR3 does not end with the conserved phenylalanine or tryptophan, this likely comes from a read error. The chain links TRBV28 to TRBJ1-2; D is unclear. CDR1 and CDR2 (germline): MDHEN, SYDVKM. V was trimmed by 1 base and J by 8 bases, leaving 8 bases between them. There are 12 residues in the CDR3. CDR3 sequence: CASSLLASGYTL. The CDR3 region has the DNA TGTGCCAGCAGTTTATTGGCCTCGGGCTACACCCTC.

The rearrangement links TRBV7-6 to TRBJ2-5, with D perhaps TRBD2 (6 bases). The V end lost 4 bases, the J end lost 1 base, and 13 bases lay between the germline ends. This CDR3 contains 15 residues. Germline CDR1 and CDR2: SGHVS and FNYEAQ. CDR3: CASSSARGSQETQYF. The CDR3 region has the DNA TGTGCCAGCAGCTCCGCTCGGGGGAGCCAAGAGACCCAGTACTTC.

This clone was found once. CDR3 loop: CATCLSGAVAYNEQFF. In DNA form, the CDR3 reads TGTGCCACCTGTCTCTCGGGGGCGGTCGCATACAATGAGCAGTTCTTC. The chain employs TRBV2 and TRBJ2-1; D may match TRBD1 or TRBD2 (6 bases each). Germline V gene sequence: CDR1 SNHLY, CDR2 FYNNEI. The CDR3 spans 16 residues. V was clipped by 10 bases and J by 4 bases, with 23 bases between them.

The chain has TRBV6-5 and TRBJ1-3; a weak D match, TRBD1 (5 bases). The CDR3 sequence is 14 residues long. Trimming shortened V by 8 bases and J by 0 bases, and 11 bases separated the two germline ends. In germline, CDR1 is MNHEY, CDR2 SVGAGI. This CDR3 reads CASGDRTSGNTIYF. CDR3 nucleotides: TGTGCCAGCGGCGACAGAACCTCTGGAAACACCATATATTTT.

This chain uses TRBV5-6 with TRBJ1-5; D is ambiguous. Looked up from germline, CDR1 is SGHDT and CDR2 is YYEEEE. The CDR3 runs 13 residues. With 0 bases removed from V and 10 bases from J, the gap between germline ends came to 11 bases. The CDR3 region is CASSLEGSQPQHF. CDR3 DNA: TGTGCCAGCAGCTTGGAGGGCTCCCAACCCCAGCATTTT. Full variable domain (remainder filled in from reference TRBV5-6 and TRBJ1-5): DAGVTQSPTHLIKTRGQQVTLRCSPKSGHDTVSWYQQALGQGPQFIFQYYEEEERQRGNFPDRFSGHQFPNYSSELNVNALLLGDSALYLCASSLEGSQPQHFGDGTRLSIL.

The chain recombines TRBV28 with TRBJ2-7; 8 bases map to TRBD1. The trim removed 4 bases at V and 2 bases at J, leaving 7 bases unmatched. Germline values: CDR1 MDHEN, CDR2 SYDVKM. The CDR3 spans 15 residues. CDR3 sequence (DNA): TGTGCCAGCAGTTCCCGGACAGGGTCTACCTACGAGCAGTACTTC. Protein: CASSSRTGSTYEQYF. The complete variable domain, with remaining parts taken from reference TRBV28 and TRBJ2-7, reads DVKVTQSSRYLVKRTGEKVFLECVQDMDHENMFWYRQDPGLGLRLIYFSYDVKMKEKGDIPEGYSVSREKKERFSLILESASTNQTSMYLCASSSRTGSTYEQYFGPGTRLTVT.

The chain uses TRBV7-9 and TRBJ1-6; possibly TRBD1 for D (6 bases). From germline, CDR1 is SEHNR and CDR2 FQNEAQ (reference sequence). V gave up 7 bases and J gave up 7 bases, with 11 bases separating them. The CDR3 runs 13 residues. CDR3 sequence: CASNRDKNSPLHF. In DNA form, the CDR3 reads TGTGCCAGCAACCGGGACAAGAATTCACCCCTCCACTTT.

J is TRBJ2-7 and V is TRBV4-2; 7 bases map to TRBD2. CDR3 length: 14 residues. Germline trimming cut 3 bases from V and 6 bases from J; bases unmatched to any gene: 8. CDR1 is LGHNA, CDR2 YNFKEQ, per germline. Here the CDR3 DNA reads TGTGCCAGCAGCCAGGTGGCGGGGGATGGCGAGCAGTACTTC. It translates to CASSQVAGDGEQYF.

This rearrangement joins TRBV5-1 to TRBJ2-7; 8 bases align to TRBD1. J gave up 2 bases and V 4 bases, and 5 bases lay outside the gene matches. This CDR3 region has 14 residues. CDR1 is SGHRS and CDR2 is YFSETQ in the germline V gene. CDR3 sequence (DNA): TGCGCCAGCAGCCAAAGGACAGGGCCCTACGAGCAGTACTTC. Its protein is CASSQRTGPYEQYF. The full variable domain, in which reference TRBV5-1 and TRBJ2-7 provide the parts outside the CDR3, is KAGVTQTPRYLIKTRGQQVTLSCSPISGHRSVSWYQQTPGQGLQFLFEYFSETQRNKGNFPGRFSGRQFSNSRSEMNVSTLELGDSALYLCASSQRTGPYEQYFGPGTRLTVT.

A single count supports this clone. The chain couples TRBV21-1 to TRBJ1-1; the DNA was not compared with TRBD1, the D call given in the table. TRBV21-1 is a pseudogene segment. The CDR3 contains 14 residues. CDR3 in DNA: TGTGCCAGCCCCCTAGGCAGGGGGGACACTGAAGCTTTCTTT. It specifies CASPLGRGDTEAFF.

The rearrangement uses TRBV28 and TRBJ1-2; TRBD1 matches 8 bases. Germline lookup yields CDR1 MDHEN and CDR2 SYDVKM. This CDR3 is 17 amino acids long. V shed 3 bases and J 0 bases; nucleotides not matched to a gene: 9. CDR3 DNA sequence: TGTGCCAGCAGTTTGTGGACAGGGCTGATGGCTAACTATGGCTACACCTTC. Encoded protein: CASSLWTGLMANYGYTF.

This clone has just one count. This likely comes from a read error, as the CDR3 has no conserved phenylalanine or tryptophan at its end. The CDR3 region has the DNA TGTGCCAGCAGTTACCAGGGGGCGAACACCGGGGAGCTGTTTCTT. This sequence encodes CASSYQGANTGELFL. This sequence joins TRBV25-1 and TRBJ2-2, with TRBD1 matching over 7 bases. V trimming: 5 bases; J trimming: 0 bases; junction bases outside the gene matches: 3. This CDR3 contains 15 residues. Germline V CDR1 and CDR2: MGHDK, SYGVNS.